This T cell receptor beta chain was documented in a study of PD-1 blockade in classical Hodgkin lymphoma. Time point given: cycle 4 day 1 (C4D1), after five to seven weeks of nivolumab. Every patient relapsed after autologous stem cell transplantation, and brentuximab vedotin exposure varied. Thawed PBMCs yielded CD4+ T cells through magnetic negative selection. Remarks on this clone: The antigen is unknown.

Study observations and caveats: Complete responders had baseline diversity similar to newly diagnosed patients. Although disease activity or prior therapy may be involved, causes of the repertoire differences remain undefined. A significant rise in TCR diversity was seen by C4D1 for CD4+ cells but not for CD8+ cells.

Measured with immunoSEQ multiplex PCR; TCRdb has only the in-frame clones, and not every one. This table holds around 37,000 clones, 80% to 95% found once. The CDR3 is made up of 14 amino acids. V was pared by 10 bases and J by 0 bases, with 16 bases between. CDR1 and CDR2 from the germline V gene are LNHDA and SQIVND (reference sequence). V gene TRBV19 combines with J gene TRBJ2-7; a weak D match, TRBD1 (5 bases). The input for sequencing was CD4+ T cells from blood, taken before the fourth cycle of nivolumab. This clonotype was obtained from a human donor with classical Hodgkin lymphoma. CDR3 region: CATRQMDDSYEQYF. CDR3 nucleotide sequence: TGTGCCACTCGACAGATGGACGACTCCTACGAGCAGTACTTC.